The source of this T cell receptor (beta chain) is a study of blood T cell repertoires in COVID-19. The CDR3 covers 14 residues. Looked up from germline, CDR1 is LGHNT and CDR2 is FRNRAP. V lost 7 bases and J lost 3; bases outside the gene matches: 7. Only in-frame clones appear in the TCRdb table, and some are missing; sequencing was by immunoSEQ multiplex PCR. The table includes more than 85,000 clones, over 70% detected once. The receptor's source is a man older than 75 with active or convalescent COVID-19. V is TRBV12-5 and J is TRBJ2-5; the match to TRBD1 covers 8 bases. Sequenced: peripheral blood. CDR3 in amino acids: CASARDRPKETQYF. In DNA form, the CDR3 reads TGTGCTAGTGCCCGGGACAGGCCAAAAGAGACCCAGTACTTC.